The T cell receptor beta chain under discussion was sequenced for a study of T-cell memory formation after mild COVID-19. Study-level results: Clones contracting day 15 to 85 were balanced CD4/CD8; later expanders leaned CD4+.

This clonotype has only a few counts. Antigen: not known. Germline trimming cut 6 bases from V and 5 bases from J; bases unmatched to any gene: 7. The germline CDR1 and CDR2 sequences are LNHNV and YYDKDF (reference sequence). The CDR3 loop spans 13 amino acids. From the 5' RACE reads, TCRdb called clonotypes with MiXCR, one entry per CDR3 protein. The sample holds roughly 400,000 distinct CDR3 sequences, 20% to 25% seen once. The TCR sequence derives from an adult woman who had mild COVID-19 (a few samples of this study predate the infection). Cell type and time point are not known. The V gene is TRBV15, the J gene TRBJ2-7; 7 positions agree with TRBD1. The sample was PBMCs or a T cell subset sorted from them (not recorded which). This CDR3 reads CATRDTGDHEQYF. The CDR3 DNA follows: TGTGCCACCAGAGATACAGGGGATCACGAGCAGTACTTC.